These 10 T cell receptor beta chains share one sample of origin, sequenced in a study of blood T cells in healthy people across ages. For the second PCR, which ran for about 7 to 11 cycles, a sample-barcoded 5' primer and a J-beta primer mix were used. TCRdb fed the 5' RACE reads into MiXCR, producing one record per CDR3 protein. The sample records some 940,000 distinct CDR3 sequences, 25% to 30% being singletons. Another study also made use of these data, one on T cells of mothers and their children.

The sequencing sample was made of blood. These receptors originate from a woman between 40 and 55 years old in good health.

The rearrangement joins TRBV20-1 to TRBJ2-7, with 8 bases matching TRBD1. V was clipped by 0 bases and J by 3 bases; unmatched bases: 10. The CDR3 runs to 16 residues. CDR1 and CDR2 from the germline V gene are DFQATT and SNEGSKA (reference sequence). The CDR3 loop is CSARESGQGAYYEQYF. DNA of the CDR3: TGCAGTGCTAGAGAATCAGGCCAGGGGGCTTACTACGAGCAGTACTTC.

In this sample, this clonotype turned up many times. The CDR3 loop is CSARERGGSYYGYTF. DNA for the CDR3: TGCAGTGCTAGAGAGAGGGGCGGATCTTACTATGGCTACACCTTC. The chain couples TRBV20-1 to TRBJ1-2; maybe TRBD1 (5 bases). V was clipped by 0 bases and J by 3 bases, with 14 bases between them. This CDR3 is built from 15 residues. Germline V gene lookup returns CDR1 DFQATT and CDR2 SNEGSKA (reference sequence).

This clonotype showed up many times. The chain is built from TRBV6-1 and TRBJ2-6; 7 positions agree with TRBD1. The CDR3 totals 17 residues. CDR1 and CDR2 (germline): MNHNS, SASEGT. Trimming removed 3 bases from V and 3 bases from J; junction bases left unmatched: 8. As DNA, the CDR3 is TGTGCCAGCAGTGATGGGCCAGGGGGAAATGGGGCCAACGTCCTGACTTTC. This encodes CASSDGPGGNGANVLTF.

The rearrangement uses TRBV6-5 and TRBJ2-2; unclear D gene. V lost 5 bases and J lost 5, with 15 bases in between. The CDR3 contains 15 residues. The germline V gene encodes CDR1 MNHEY and CDR2 SVGAGI. The CDR3 region has the DNA TGTGCCAGCAGTACAGCTGAGCTGAGGACCGGGGAGCTGTTTTTT. Translation gives CASSTAELRTGELFF.

As to this clonotype: The junction and the germline gene differ at one end; a read error may be behind it. The chain joins TRBV10-3 to TRBJ2-5; D is uncertain. The germline gives CDR1 ENHRY, CDR2 SYGVKD. This CDR3 is 12 amino acids long. CDR3 sequence (DNA): TGTGCCACCTCCGCCCGGCAGGAGACCCAATACTTC. Its protein product is CATSARQETQYF.

The chain recombines TRBV28 with TRBJ2-7; no reliable D call. V gave up 6 bases and J gave up 7 bases, with 10 bases separating them. The CDR3 covers 11 residues. In germline, CDR1 is MDHEN, CDR2 SYDVKM. The CDR3 sequence is CASSELREQYF. DNA for the CDR3: TGTGCCAGCAGCGAACTGCGGGAGCAGTACTTC.

This chain uses TRBV13 with TRBJ1-2, with D unclear. Trimming pared 5 bases from V and 8 bases from J, leaving 18 bases between. From germline, CDR1 is PRHDT and CDR2 FYEKMQ (reference sequence). This CDR3 is 14 amino acids long. In DNA form, the CDR3 reads TGTGCCAGCAGCCCACAGAGTGAGTACGACGGCTACACCTTC. Its protein is CASSPQSEYDGYTF.

This clonotype has only one observation. The V call is TRBV5-1, the J call TRBJ1-2; TRBD1 is a possible D gene (5 bases). Germline values: CDR1 SGHRS, CDR2 YFSETQ. The CDR3 runs to 14 residues. Between the trimmed V and J ends, which lost 4 bases and 7 bases, there was a span of 17 bases. The CDR3 DNA reads TGCGCCAGCAGCCCCGGGACGAGCGTCTGTGGCTACACCTTC. Amino acid sequence: CASSPGTSVCGYTF.

The chain combines TRBV2 with TRBJ2-3; D gene ambiguous. The CDR3 consists of 12 residues. The V and J ends lost 1 base and 4 bases respectively, with 3 bases between them. Germline V gene sequence: CDR1 SNHLY, CDR2 FYNNEI. CDR3 sequence: CASSEDADTQYF. CDR3 in DNA: TGTGCCAGCAGTGAAGACGCAGATACGCAGTATTTT.

This clonotype was counted only a few times. V and J are TRBV28 and TRBJ2-7; no definite D call. Trimming stripped 1 base from V and 13 bases from J, with 11 bases between. The CDR3 has 11 residues. Germline CDR1 MDHEN, CDR2 SYDVKM. The CDR3 loop is CASSLYGDIYF. Written as DNA, the CDR3 is TGTGCCAGCAGTTTATACGGCGATATATACTTC.